The 32 T cell receptor beta chains in this list originate from one sample, sequenced in a study of blood T cells in healthy people across ages. A second PCR, run for about 6 to 11 cycles, used a sample-barcoded 5' primer plus a J-beta primer mix. In TCRdb, the 5' RACE reads were re-called with MiXCR into one record per CDR3 protein. The sample has around 1,800,000 distinct CDR3 sequences, about two fifths seen once. Sequences were obtained from blood. These TCRs come from a human donor in good health.

This chain uses TRBV27 with TRBJ2-5, with 11 bases matching TRBD2. The germline gives CDR1 MNHEY, CDR2 SMNVEV (reference sequence). V shed 7 bases, J shed 11 bases, and the junction held 15 bases outside the gene matches. The CDR3 runs 15 residues. The CDR3 DNA sequence: TGTGCCAGCAAGATAGCGGGGGGGTTCGACAATGAGCAGTACTTC. It specifies CASKIAGGFDNEQYF.

This sequence joins TRBV7-9 and TRBJ1-5; 9 bases are a match to TRBD1. The V segment lost 8 bases and the J segment 5 bases; nucleotides outside the gene matches: 7. The CDR3 loop spans 14 amino acids. Per germline, CDR1 SEHNR and CDR2 FQNEAQ (reference sequence). CDR3 sequence (DNA): TGTGCCAGCGGCTCCTGGGACAGGGATCAGCCCCAGCATTTT. The encoded protein is CASGSWDRDQPQHF.

CDR3 loop: CASSYSVLAGGLYNEQFF. As DNA, the CDR3 is TGTGCCAGCAGTTACTCGGTCCTGGCGGGGGGGCTCTACAATGAGCAGTTCTTC. The chain is built from TRBV6-2 or TRBV6-3 and TRBJ2-1; 9 bases are shared with TRBD2. This CDR3 is 18 amino acids long. Germline V CDR1 and CDR2: MNHEY, SVGEGT. V lost 0 bases and J lost 3; bases outside the gene matches: 9.

This clonotype appeared a single time. The V and J genes are TRBV28 and TRBJ1-1; TRBD1 might be the D (6 bases). V dropped 5 bases and J dropped 4 bases, with 17 bases sitting between them. Germline V gives CDR1 MDHEN, CDR2 SYDVKM. The CDR3 contains 15 residues. This CDR3 reads CASSRGGGESTEAFF. DNA of the CDR3: TGTGCCAGCAGTAGGGGGGGGGGCGAGAGCACTGAAGCTTTCTTT. The full variable domain, in which reference TRBV28 and TRBJ1-1 provide the parts outside the CDR3, is DVKVTQSSRYLVKRTGEKVFLECVQDMDHENMFWYRQDPGLGLRLIYFSYDVKMKEKGDIPEGYSVSREKKERFSLILESASTNQTSMYLCASSRGGGESTEAFFGQGTRLTVV.

This rearrangement joins TRBV20-1 to TRBJ1-2; the D is unclear. V was clipped by 4 bases and J by 3 bases, with 12 bases between them. The CDR3 extends over 13 amino acids. Germline CDR1 and CDR2: DFQATT and SNEGSKA (reference sequence). Here the CDR3 reads CSANPRLDYGYTF. In DNA form, the CDR3 reads TGCAGTGCTAACCCCCGACTTGACTATGGCTACACCTTC.

This clonotype was counted only a few times. The chain joins TRBV30 to TRBJ1-5, with a tentative D call TRBD1 (5 bases). Trimming took 1 base from V and 0 from J, leaving 16 bases between them. Germline assignment: CDR1 GTSNPN and CDR2 SVGIG (reference sequence). The CDR3 runs 17 residues. CDR3 loop: CAWSAGRLSYSNQPQHF. The CDR3 region has the DNA TGTGCCTGGAGTGCGGGACGGTTATCTTATAGCAATCAGCCCCAGCATTTT.

This clonotype appeared many times. The V and J genes are TRBV4-1 and TRBJ2-5; TRBD2 might be the D (6 bases). The CDR3 totals 16 residues. Trimming shortened V by 1 base and J by 7 bases, and 19 bases separated the two germline ends. Per germline, CDR1 MGHRA and CDR2 YSYEKL. CDR3 bases: TGCGCCAGCAGCCAAGGGGGGAGACTAGGGTCTTGGACCCAGTACTTC. This encodes CASSQGGRLGSWTQYF.

This clonotype has only a few counts. The V gene is TRBV7-2, the J gene TRBJ2-5; 9 bases are shared with TRBD2. Germline values: CDR1 SGHTA, CDR2 FQGNSA. The V segment lost 3 bases and the J segment 5 bases; nucleotides outside the gene matches: 13. The CDR3 contains 17 residues. Written as DNA, the CDR3 is TGTGCCAGCAGCTTTCAGACTAGCGGAAGTGGGGGGGAGACCCAGTACTTC. Encoded protein: CASSFQTSGSGGETQYF.

This chain uses TRBV15 with TRBJ2-3, with D uncertain. CDR3 size: 14 residues. CDR1 and CDR2 (germline): LNHNV, YYDKDF (reference sequence). The V gene lost 0 bases and the J gene lost 3 bases, with 7 bases spanning the gap. CDR3 in amino acids: CATSRDMGTDTQYF. The CDR3 coding sequence is TGTGCCACCAGCAGAGATATGGGAACAGATACGCAGTATTTT. Filled out from reference TRBV15 and TRBJ2-3, the complete variable domain reads DAMVIQNPRYQVTQFGKPVTLSCSQTLNHNVMYWYQQKSSQAPKLLFHYYDKDFNNEADTPDNFQSRRPNTSFCFLDIRSPGLGDTAMYLCATSRDMGTDTQYFGPGTRLTVL.

J is TRBJ1-2 and V is TRBV7-2; D unclear. The V gene's germline CDR1 is SGHTA and CDR2 FQGNSA. The ends were cut back, 2 bases at V and 8 bases at J, with 9 bases in the middle. The CDR3 consists of 12 residues. The CDR3 nucleotides read TGTGCCAGCAGCTTATCGTTTGGAGGCTACACCTTC. It specifies CASSLSFGGYTF.

In this sample, this clonotype turned up a few times. The chain recombines TRBV12-3 or TRBV12-4 with TRBJ1-1; TRBD1 might be the D (6 bases). This CDR3 is built from 15 residues. The germline V and J ends were trimmed by 1 base and 10 bases, with 19 bases remaining between them. CDR3 nucleotide sequence: TGTGCCAGCAGTTTAGGGGGGGCGCGGTGGGAACGAGCTTTCTTT. This encodes CASSLGGARWERAFF.

The chain has TRBV7-9 and TRBJ2-3; no definite D call. The CDR3 contains 12 residues. Trimming took off 10 bases at V and 3 bases at J, with 11 bases between the two ends. Germline CDR1 reads SEHNR; CDR2 reads FQNEAQ (reference sequence). The CDR3 loop reads CATWLATDTQYF. In nucleotides, the CDR3 is TGTGCCACGTGGTTGGCAACAGATACGCAGTATTTT.

This clonotype was counted only a few times. The chain employs TRBV29-1 and TRBJ1-2; D call uncertain. V was clipped by 5 bases and J by 0 bases, with 4 bases between them. This CDR3 is built from 11 residues. Germline CDR1 is SQVTM and CDR2 is ANQGSEA. In DNA, the CDR3 is TGCAGCGTTAAGACTAACTATGGCTACACCTTC. Translated, it gives CSVKTNYGYTF. Based on the CDR3 plus reference TRBV29-1 and TRBJ1-2, the full variable domain is SAVISQKPSRDICQRGTSLTIQCQVDSQVTMMFWYRQQPGQSLTLIATANQGSEATYESGFVIDKFPISRPNLTFSTLTVSNMSPEDSSIYLCSVKTNYGYTFGSGTRLTVV.

This clonotype was recorded once. CDR3 bases: TGCGCCAGCAGCCAATTTGAGACAGGCAATGAGCAGTTCTTC. Residues: CASSQFETGNEQFF. The chain couples TRBV4-1 to TRBJ2-1; tentative D call: TRBD1 (6 bases). Germline CDR1 is MGHRA and CDR2 is YSYEKL. CDR3 length: 14 residues. With 2 bases removed from V and 6 bases from J, the gap between germline ends came to 11 bases.

This chain links TRBV3-1 with TRBJ2-5; D is unresolved. The CDR3 sequence is 14 residues long. The germline V gene has CDR1 LGHDT and CDR2 YNNKEL (reference sequence). The ends were cut back, 1 base at V and 2 bases at J, with 8 bases in the middle. The CDR3 loop is CASSQGERQETQYF. CDR3 DNA sequence: TGTGCCAGCAGCCAAGGCGAGCGTCAAGAGACCCAGTACTTC.

The gene calls are TRBV9 and TRBJ2-1; possible D gene TRBD2, 5 bases. The CDR3 covers 14 residues. The germline CDR1 and CDR2 sequences are SGDLS and YYNGEE. Trimming cost V 0 bases and J 6 bases, with 10 bases left between them. In DNA, the CDR3 is TGTGCCAGCAGCGTAGTGTCTAGCTTCAATGAGCAGTTCTTC. This codes for CASSVVSSFNEQFF.

The gene calls are TRBV6-2 or TRBV6-3 and TRBJ2-1, with TRBD1 identical over 9 bases. Germline V gene data show CDR1 as MNHEY and CDR2 as SVGEGT. J lost 4 bases, V lost 0 bases, and 7 bases had no gene match. The CDR3 covers 17 residues. The CDR3 nucleotides are TGTGCCAGCAGTTACTCGCCTGGGACAGGGATATACAATGAGCAGTTCTTC. Protein product: CASSYSPGTGIYNEQFF.

This clonotype was seen a handful of times. V usage is TRBV4-2 and J usage is TRBJ2-1, with D tentatively TRBD1 or TRBD2 (5 bases each). Trimming cost V 0 bases and J 7 bases, with 16 bases left between them. The CDR3 extends over 16 amino acids. Germline V gives CDR1 LGHNA, CDR2 YNFKEQ. The CDR3 DNA reads TGTGCCAGCAGCCAAGACGGGAAGGGCAGGGCGAATGAGCAGTTCTTC. Protein: CASSQDGKGRANEQFF.

This chain connects TRBV7-9 to TRBJ2-3, with TRBD2 identical over 10 bases. CDR1 is SEHNR and CDR2 is FQNEAQ in the germline V gene (reference sequence). V shed 6 bases, J shed 2 bases, and the junction held 8 bases outside the gene matches. CDR3 size: 16 residues. The CDR3 nucleotides are TGTGCCAGCAGGACTGTAGCGGGGGGCCCCACAGATACGCAGTATTTT. This encodes CASRTVAGGPTDTQYF.

The genes are TRBV10-3 and TRBJ2-6; no clear D. This CDR3 contains 15 residues. Between the trimmed V and J ends, which lost 0 bases and 4 bases, there was a span of 7 bases. Germline CDR1 reads ENHRY; CDR2 reads SYGVKD. The CDR3: CAISESQSGANVLTF. For the CDR3, the DNA is TGTGCCATCAGTGAGTCGCAGTCCGGGGCCAACGTCCTGACTTTC.

V and J are TRBV7-9 and TRBJ2-1; D may be TRBD1 or TRBD2 (5 bases each). CDR1 and CDR2 (germline): SEHNR, FQNEAQ (reference sequence). The CDR3 consists of 17 residues. Trimming cost V 6 bases and J 0 bases, with 18 bases left between them. The CDR3 DNA sequence: TGTGCCAGCAGTCTCAGAGGGGTAGCCAACTCCTACAATGAGCAGTTCTTC. Protein product: CASSLRGVANSYNEQFF.

This chain connects TRBV12-3 or TRBV12-4 to TRBJ2-1; 14 positions agree with TRBD2. The ends lost 6 bases at V and 9 bases at J; junction bases unmatched: 7. The CDR3 is 15 amino acids. The CDR3 region is CASSKTSGGDFEQFF. The CDR3 DNA is TGTGCCAGCAGCAAGACTAGCGGGGGGGACTTTGAGCAGTTCTTC.

The chain is built from TRBV18 and TRBJ1-2, with TRBD1 as a possible D gene (5 bases). This CDR3 is 15 amino acids long. The germline V and J ends were trimmed by 0 bases and 2 bases, with 10 bases remaining between them. In germline, CDR1 is KGHSH, CDR2 LQKENI. The CDR3 protein is CASSPPRVGNYGYTF. In DNA form, the CDR3 reads TGTGCCAGCTCACCACCCAGGGTCGGGAACTATGGCTACACCTTC.

V usage is TRBV6-2 or TRBV6-3 and J usage is TRBJ2-1; weak D call: TRBD1 (6 bases). The CDR3 length is 15 residues. Trimming took 5 bases from V and 2 from J, leaving 13 bases between them. The germline V gene encodes CDR1 MNHEY and CDR2 SVGEGT. CDR3 residues: CASSTRQETYNEQFF. CDR3 DNA: TGTGCCAGCAGTACTCGACAGGAGACCTACAATGAGCAGTTCTTC.

Only a few counts were recorded for this clonotype. This sequence joins TRBV12-3 or TRBV12-4 and TRBJ1-6, with a possible D match to TRBD1 (5 bases). V lost 5 bases to trimming and J lost 9 bases, with 11 bases between them. CDR3 length equals 13 residues. The CDR3 DNA sequence: TGTGCCAGCAGTCCCGGGACCTTTTCACCCCTCCACTTT. It specifies CASSPGTFSPLHF.

V gene TRBV5-6 combines with J gene TRBJ1-2, with TRBD1 as a possible D gene (6 bases). Germline V gene sequence: CDR1 SGHDT, CDR2 YYEEEE. V was trimmed by 4 bases and J by 6 bases, leaving 16 bases between them. The CDR3 totals 14 residues. Written as DNA, the CDR3 is TGTGCCAGCAGCGGCTGGGGGCATGGCGATGGCTACACCTTC. This sequence encodes CASSGWGHGDGYTF.

This clonotype was observed a handful of times. The chain is built from TRBV5-6 and TRBJ2-1; D is perhaps TRBD2 (5 bases). This CDR3 has 18 residues. The V gene's germline CDR1 is SGHDT and CDR2 YYEEEE. V was shortened by 5 bases and J by 4 bases, with 25 bases between the two germline ends. CDR3 nucleotides: TGTGCCAGCAGGTCGGAGGTTGGGCGTATTCAGGAGTACAATGAGCAGTTCTTC. It specifies CASRSEVGRIQEYNEQFF.

The chain uses TRBV19 and TRBJ1-4, with D perhaps TRBD1 (5 bases). This CDR3 is 12 amino acids long. Between the trimmed V and J ends, which lost 6 bases and 7 bases, there was a span of 9 bases. Germline V lookup: CDR1 LNHDA, CDR2 SQIVND (reference sequence). DNA for the CDR3: TGTGCCAGTAGCGGACATTTTGAAAAACTGTTTTTT. Translated, it gives CASSGHFEKLFF.

This sequence joins TRBV18 and TRBJ2-1; D call uncertain. Germline V gene data show CDR1 as KGHSH and CDR2 as LQKENI. The CDR3 loop spans 13 amino acids. The V end was cut by 1 base, the J end by 5 bases, with 6 bases between. The CDR3 reads CASSPQVDNEQFF. The CDR3 DNA follows: TGTGCCAGCTCACCACAAGTCGACAATGAGCAGTTCTTC.

This clonotype was seen a handful of times. The rearrangement uses TRBV20-1 and TRBJ2-1; D not resolved. The CDR3 runs 17 residues. The V gene's germline CDR1 is DFQATT and CDR2 SNEGSKA (reference sequence). V was pared by 0 bases and J by 0 bases, with 15 bases between. The CDR3 DNA follows: TGCAGTGCTAGAGATCCTAGTAGGCCGAGCTCCTACAATGAGCAGTTCTTC. Encoded protein: CSARDPSRPSSYNEQFF.

The V and J genes are TRBV10-3 and TRBJ2-1, with D tentatively TRBD2 (5 bases). The CDR3 runs 12 residues. CDR1 is ENHRY and CDR2 is SYGVKD in the germline V gene. V was trimmed by 7 bases and J by 5 bases, leaving 9 bases between them. The CDR3 coding sequence is TGTGCCATCACTCCGGGAAACAATGAGCAGTTCTTC. Residues: CAITPGNNEQFF.

This clonotype came up a few times. The chain combines TRBV29-1 with TRBJ2-7; no clear D. Germline CDR1 and CDR2: SQVTM and ANQGSEA. Deletions cut 1 base from V and 4 bases from J, with 8 bases between. The CDR3 totals 12 residues. In DNA, the CDR3 is TGCAGCGTTGAAGTTAAGGATTACGAGCAGTACTTC. This translates into CSVEVKDYEQYF.